Below, 31 T cell receptor beta chains from the same sample are listed, as sequenced in a study of blood T cell repertoires in COVID-19. Measured with immunoSEQ multiplex PCR; TCRdb has only the in-frame clones, and not every one. This sample has about 250,000 clones, with about 85% found just once. The material sequenced was PBMCs or T cells enriched from blood (not recorded which). These receptors all come from a woman in her forties or fifties who had been exposed to COVID-19.

This chain uses TRBV3-1 (or the pseudogene TRBV3-2) with TRBJ1-6, with D perhaps matching TRBD1 (5 bases). Germline assignment: CDR1 LGHDT and CDR2 YNNKEL (reference sequence). Deletions cut 4 bases from V and 9 bases from J, with 16 bases between. The CDR3 has 15 residues. CDR3 amino acids: CASSLVRVGRSPLHF. Written as DNA, the CDR3 is TGTGCCAGCAGCCTTGTCAGGGTAGGACGTTCACCCCTCCACTTT.

The rearrangement links TRBV3-1 (or the pseudogene TRBV3-2) to TRBJ1-2; 9 nucleotides agree with TRBD1. Germline trimming cut 4 bases from V and 4 bases from J; bases unmatched to any gene: 7. This CDR3 has 15 residues. The germline gives CDR1 LGHDT, CDR2 YNNKEL (reference sequence). CDR3 region: CASSRRQGGAYGYTF. For the CDR3, the DNA is TGTGCCAGCAGCCGCAGACAGGGGGGGGCCTATGGCTACACCTTC.

This rearrangement joins TRBV29-1 to TRBJ2-1; D might be TRBD2 (5 bases). The CDR3 spans 11 residues. The V end lost 7 bases, the J end lost 3 bases, and 7 bases lay between the germline ends. CDR1 SQVTM and CDR2 ANQGSEA come from the germline V gene. CDR3 in DNA: TGCAGCGCAAGCGGCTACAATGAGCAGTTCTTC. Translation gives CSASGYNEQFF.

The rearrangement joins TRBV7-9 to TRBJ1-1; TRBD1 is a possible D gene (6 bases). The CDR3 extends over 14 amino acids. Looked up from germline, CDR1 is SEHNR and CDR2 is FQNEAQ (reference sequence). V lost 3 bases, J lost 1 base, and 9 bases lay in between. The CDR3 nucleotides are TGTGCCAGCAGCTTCAAAGGGGGGAACACTGAAGCTTTCTTT. Protein product: CASSFKGGNTEAFF.

The chain employs TRBV7-9 and TRBJ1-5; D perhaps matches TRBD1 (6 bases). This CDR3 contains 14 residues. From germline, CDR1 is SEHNR and CDR2 FQNEAQ (reference sequence). V dropped 4 bases and J dropped 5 bases, with 12 bases sitting between them. The CDR3 spells CASSSDRPDQPQHF. Here the CDR3 DNA reads TGTGCCAGCAGCTCCGACAGGCCAGATCAGCCCCAGCATTTT.

The chain carries TRBV9 and TRBJ2-7, with 8 bases matching TRBD2. Trimming at V came to 7 bases and at J to 3 bases, leaving 9 bases not matched to a gene. CDR1 is SGDLS, CDR2 YYNGEE, per germline. This CDR3 is 14 amino acids long. For the CDR3, the DNA is TGTGCCAGCGGCAGCGGGGGAGGGTTCTACGAGCAGTACTTC. It codes for CASGSGGGFYEQYF.

V and J are TRBV5-1 and TRBJ1-1; the match to TRBD1 covers 7 bases. The germline V gene has CDR1 SGHRS and CDR2 YFSETQ. The V gene end was trimmed by 4 bases and the J gene end by 5 bases; junction bases not matched to a gene: 11. The CDR3 is 15 residues long. Here the CDR3 DNA reads TGCGCCAGCAGCCTAAACGCAGGGGGTGGAACTGAAGCTTTCTTT. Protein product: CASSLNAGGGTEAFF.

The J gene is TRBJ2-1, the V gene TRBV2; D possibly corresponds to TRBD2 (6 bases). This CDR3 spans 14 amino acids. Germline V gene data show CDR1 as SNHLY and CDR2 as FYNNEI. The V end was cut by 4 bases, the J end by 4 bases, with 11 bases between. In DNA, the CDR3 is TGTGCCAGCAGTGCTGGCGGGAATTACAATGAGCAGTTCTTC. Encoded protein: CASSAGGNYNEQFF.

The V gene is TRBV6-1, the J gene TRBJ1-5; the D gene is possibly TRBD1 (6 bases). Germline CDR1 reads MNHNS; CDR2 reads SASEGT. The length of the CDR3 is 13 residues. Trimming stripped 3 bases from V and 4 bases from J, with 7 bases between. CDR3 coding DNA: TGTGCCAGCAGTGAGGACAGAAATCAGCCCCAGCATTTT. This sequence encodes CASSEDRNQPQHF.

This clone was detected only once. V gene TRBV5-5 combines with J gene TRBJ1-2; 8 bases match TRBD1. CDR1 SGHKS and CDR2 YYEKEE come from the germline V gene (reference sequence). The CDR3 covers 18 residues. With V trimmed by 6 bases and J by 6 bases, 22 bases remained unmatched. The CDR3 protein is CASTVTLPKPGGADGYTF. The CDR3 DNA sequence: TGTGCCAGCACCGTGACTCTCCCTAAGCCAGGGGGCGCGGATGGCTACACCTTC.

This chain joins TRBV5-1 and TRBJ1-1, with 7 nucleotides matching TRBD1. Germline CDR1 SGHRS, CDR2 YFSETQ. V lost 1 base and J lost 4; bases outside the gene matches: 10. This CDR3 is 16 amino acids long. The CDR3 is CASSLRTGQPGTEAFF. The CDR3 DNA follows: TGCGCCAGCAGCTTGAGGACAGGCCAGCCGGGCACTGAAGCTTTCTTT.

V is TRBV30 and J is TRBJ2-1; D remains ambiguous. Looked up from germline, CDR1 is GTSNPN and CDR2 is SVGIG (reference sequence). CDR3 length equals 11 residues. V was shortened by 1 base and J by 10 bases, with 8 bases between the two germline ends. CDR3 nucleotides: TGTGCCTGGAGTGCTCCCCGGGAGCAGTTCTTC. Amino acids: CAWSAPREQFF.

This sequence joins TRBV21-1 and TRBJ1-3; TRBD1 was called by the table and not checked on the DNA. TRBV21-1 is a listed pseudogene. The CDR3 runs 17 residues. The chain's CDR3 is CASSPQGGCSSGNTIYF. The CDR3 DNA reads as TGTGCCAGCAGCCCACAGGGTGGCTGTAGCTCTGGAAACACCATATATTTT.

The chain uses TRBV6-5 and TRBJ2-1; a weak D match, TRBD2 (7 bases). V lost 2 bases and J 9 bases, leaving 11 bases between the germline ends. CDR3 length: 13 residues. In germline, CDR1 is MNHEY, CDR2 SVGAGI. The CDR3 coding sequence is TGTGCCAGCAGTTACGGGGGGGCAGGTGAGCAGTTCTTC. Amino acid sequence: CASSYGGAGEQFF.

This chain uses TRBV5-1 with TRBJ2-2; possibly TRBD1 for D (5 bases). Trimming took 0 bases from V and 1 from J, leaving 25 bases between them. This CDR3 contains 21 residues. Germline CDR1 and CDR2: SGHRS and YFSETQ. The CDR3 sequence: CASSLAMTVPPDLRNTGELFF. CDR3 sequence (DNA): TGCGCCAGCAGCTTGGCGATGACAGTTCCCCCTGATCTGAGGAACACCGGGGAGCTGTTTTTT.

The chain carries TRBV2 and TRBJ2-5, with TRBD2 identical over 10 bases. Trimming removed 0 bases from V and 5 bases from J; junction bases left unmatched: 6. Germline-derived CDR1 and CDR2 are SNHLY and FYNNEI. The CDR3 is 16 residues long. The CDR3 sequence is CASSEAYSGGSETQYF. The DNA of the CDR3 is TGTGCCAGCAGTGAAGCCTATAGCGGGGGGTCTGAGACCCAGTACTTC.

CDR3 loop: CASRRTGGNYEQYF. In DNA, the CDR3 is TGCGCCAGCAGAAGGACAGGGGGCAATTACGAGCAGTACTTC. The V call is TRBV5-1, the J call TRBJ2-7, with 11 positions matching TRBD1. Trimming at V came to 5 bases and at J to 4 bases, leaving 5 bases not matched to a gene. Germline CDR1 is SGHRS and CDR2 is YFSETQ. The CDR3 runs to 14 residues.

The gene calls are TRBV19 and TRBJ2-1; D call uncertain. The CDR3 has 13 amino acids. Germline V gives CDR1 LNHDA, CDR2 SQIVND (reference sequence). The V end was cut by 5 bases, the J end by 0 bases, with 5 bases between. The CDR3 loop reads CASSFSSYNEQFF. The CDR3 coding sequence is TGTGCCAGTAGTTTCAGCTCCTACAATGAGCAGTTCTTC.

This chain links TRBV27 with TRBJ2-2; perhaps TRBD1 as D (6 bases). The germline gives CDR1 MNHEY, CDR2 SMNVEV (reference sequence). V lost 5 bases to trimming and J lost 3 bases, with 13 bases between them. This CDR3 has 15 residues. The CDR3 sequence is CASSPLRQDTGELFF. The CDR3 coding sequence is TGTGCCAGCAGTCCGCTCCGACAGGACACCGGGGAGCTGTTTTTT.

There are a few counts of this clone. V is TRBV19 and J is TRBJ1-3; maybe TRBD1 (5 bases). V was trimmed by 10 bases and J by 0 bases, leaving 13 bases between them. Germline values: CDR1 LNHDA, CDR2 SQIVND (reference sequence). This CDR3 region has 14 residues. The CDR3 region is CATTGGSSGNTIYF. CDR3 bases: TGTGCCACCACGGGGGGTAGCTCTGGAAACACCATATATTTT. The variable domain in full, with the rest retrieved from reference TRBV19 and TRBJ1-3, is DGGITQSPKYLFRKEGQNVTLSCEQNLNHDAMYWYRQDPGQGLRLIYYSQIVNDFQKGDIAEGYSVSREKKESFPLTVTSAQKNPTAFYLCATTGGSSGNTIYFGEGSWLTVV.

V and J are TRBV9 and TRBJ2-3; TRBD2 is a possible D gene (5 bases). V lost 0 bases, J lost 2 bases, and 16 bases lay in between. The germline gives CDR1 SGDLS, CDR2 YYNGEE. The CDR3 runs 17 residues. This CDR3 reads CASSVGSRLAITDTQYF. In DNA form, the CDR3 reads TGTGCCAGCAGCGTAGGGTCCCGGCTAGCTATCACAGATACGCAGTATTTT.

The chain uses TRBV9 and TRBJ2-3; 10 bases map to TRBD1. In germline, CDR1 is SGDLS, CDR2 YYNGEE. With 4 bases clipped from V and 3 bases from J, the junction kept 5 bases outside the gene matches. The CDR3 totals 15 residues. The DNA for the CDR3 is TGTGCCAGCAGCTTGACAGGGGGCCTTACAGATACGCAGTATTTT. Its translation: CASSLTGGLTDTQYF.

The rearrangement links TRBV5-1 to TRBJ2-3, with D perhaps TRBD2 (6 bases). The CDR3 totals 12 residues. V was pared by 2 bases and J by 6 bases, with 7 bases between. CDR1 and CDR2 (germline): SGHRS, YFSETQ. The CDR3 sequence: CASSFSGDTQYF. The DNA for the CDR3 is TGCGCCAGCAGCTTTAGCGGCGATACGCAGTATTTT.

V gene TRBV6-5 combines with J gene TRBJ2-1, with a possible D match to TRBD2 (6 bases). Germline V gene lookup returns CDR1 MNHEY and CDR2 SVGAGI. The CDR3 is made up of 13 amino acids. Trimming pared 0 bases from V and 9 bases from J, leaving 9 bases between. The CDR3 nucleotides are TGTGCCAGCAGTTACTCGCGGGGCGGTGAGCAGTTCTTC. It specifies CASSYSRGGEQFF.

The chain has TRBV15 and TRBJ1-1; D gene uncertain. Germline assignment: CDR1 LNHNV and CDR2 YYDKDF (reference sequence). The CDR3 is made up of 12 amino acids. V was cut by 1 base and J by 7 bases, with 7 bases left in between. This chain's CDR3 is CATSRVSNEAFF. The CDR3, as DNA: TGTGCCACCAGCAGAGTCAGTAATGAAGCTTTCTTT.

The chain employs TRBV5-1 and TRBJ2-5; D is uncertain. Germline V CDR1 and CDR2: SGHRS, YFSETQ. The ends were cut back, 2 bases at V and 1 base at J, with 9 bases in the middle. The CDR3 spans 14 residues. CDR3 sequence: CASSLYNLQETQYF. For the CDR3, the DNA is TGCGCCAGCAGCTTATACAACCTCCAAGAGACCCAGTACTTC.

V is TRBV25-1 and J is TRBJ2-7; 7 bases map to TRBD1. The CDR3 length is 15 residues. CDR1 and CDR2 (germline): MGHDK, SYGVNS. With V trimmed by 4 bases and J by 2 bases, 8 bases remained unmatched. The CDR3 loop is CASSASDRVPYEQYF. Written as DNA, the CDR3 is TGTGCCAGCAGTGCTTCAGACAGGGTTCCCTACGAGCAGTACTTC.

The chain has TRBV15 and TRBJ2-7; possibly TRBD2 for D (7 bases). Germline CDR1 LNHNV, CDR2 YYDKDF (reference sequence). Trimming cost V 0 bases and J 3 bases, with 18 bases left between them. CDR3 length equals 17 residues. CDR3 nucleotides: TGTGCCACCAGCAGAGATCTCGGGGGGCGCCCCTACTACGAGCAGTACTTC. Encoded protein: CATSRDLGGRPYYEQYF. Variable domain in full (rest from reference TRBV15 and TRBJ2-7): DAMVIQNPRYQVTQFGKPVTLSCSQTLNHNVMYWYQQKSSQAPKLLFHYYDKDFNNEADTPDNFQSRRPNTSFCFLDIRSPGLGDTAMYLCATSRDLGGRPYYEQYFGPGTRLTVT.

This chain uses TRBV12-3 or TRBV12-4 with TRBJ1-1; 7 bases fit TRBD1. Trimming at V came to 0 bases and at J to 11 bases, leaving 6 bases not matched to a gene. The CDR3 loop spans 13 amino acids. CDR3 DNA sequence: TGTGCCAGCAGTTTAGCCAGGGGGAAGAGGGCTTTCTTT. Protein product: CASSLARGKRAFF.

The rearrangement uses TRBV30 and TRBJ1-2; D may be TRBD1 (5 bases). Germline V gene data show CDR1 as GTSNPN and CDR2 as SVGIG (reference sequence). Trimming took off 0 bases at V and 2 bases at J, with 13 bases between the two ends. The length of the CDR3 is 15 residues. DNA for the CDR3: TGTGCCTGGAGTGTTTGGACAATCCAAAACTATGGCTACACCTTC. This codes for CAWSVWTIQNYGYTF.

The chain couples TRBV5-4 to TRBJ2-3; D is possibly TRBD2 (5 bases). CDR1 and CDR2 from the germline V gene are SGHNT and YYREEE (reference sequence). CDR3 length equals 13 residues. Trimming shortened V by 1 base and J by 8 bases, and 11 bases separated the two germline ends. CDR3 bases: TGTGCCAGCAGCTTGAGCCCAGCGGTTACGCAGTATTTT. It yields the protein CASSLSPAVTQYF.